The 24 T cell receptor beta chains below all came from one sample that was sequenced in a study of T cells in women clearing cervical HPV infection. Libraries were prepared by immunoSEQ multiplex PCR; TCRdb keeps only in-frame clonotypes and omits some of them. Its clone listing holds about 33,000 clones. The specimen sequenced was blood buffy coat. These receptors were collected from a woman aged 18 to 75 with a cervical HPV16 infection that either progressed to CIN3+ or cleared (not recorded which).

A remark on this clone: Read coverage stops 3 residues before the CDR3 terminus; the germline J gene supplies the remainder. The chain combines TRBV5-5 with TRBJ2-5; D not resolved. V lost 2 bases and J 2 bases, leaving 7 bases between the germline ends. CDR3 length: 13 amino acids. Germline CDR1 and CDR2: SGHKS and YYEKEE (reference sequence). The CDR3 sequence is CASSLPLQETQYF. CDR3 bases read: TGTGCCAGCAGCTTACCCCTACAAGAGACC.

About this clone: Read sequence stops 3 residues before the CDR3 end, and the germline J gene provides the missing end. The chain combines TRBV7-3 with TRBJ2-5; TRBD2 matches at 7 bases. The germline V gene has CDR1 SGHTA and CDR2 FQGTGA. The CDR3 spans 15 residues. Trimming took 0 bases from V and 2 from J; bases not matched to a gene: 3. The chain's CDR3 is CASSLTAGKQETQYF. The DNA read from the CDR3 is TGTGCCAGCAGCTTAACAGCGGGGAAACAAGAGACC.

A note on this clone: The CDR3 end lies 3 residues beyond the end of the read and is filled in from the germline J gene. The V and J genes are TRBV5-1 and TRBJ2-1; 8 bases line up with TRBD2. After removal of 2 bases from V and 8 bases from J, the junction contained 9 bases not matched to a gene. This CDR3 is 15 amino acids long. The V gene's germline CDR1 is SGHRS and CDR2 YFSETQ. The CDR3 DNA, read in part, is TGCGCCAGCAGCTTCGGTCGCGGGGGGTTCGATGAG. Protein product: CASSFGRGGFDE. The entire CDR3 protein reads CASSFGRGGFDEQFF. Using reference TRBV5-1 and TRBJ2-1 for the parts outside the CDR3, the full variable domain is KAGVTQTPRYLIKTRGQQVTLSCSPISGHRSVSWYQQTPGQGLQFLFEYFSETQRNKGNFPGRFSGRQFSNSRSEMNVSTLELGDSALYLCASSFGRGGFDEQFFGPGTRLTVL.

Notes on this clone: Read data end 3 residues before the CDR3 end; the end is taken from the germline J gene. The chain is built from TRBV7-2 and TRBJ2-7; TRBD1 matches at 8 bases. Trimming at V came to 4 bases and at J to 6 bases, leaving 8 bases not matched to a gene. CDR3 length: 14 amino acids. The germline CDR1 and CDR2 sequences are SGHTA and FQGNSA. The CDR3 DNA, read in part, is TGTGCCAGCAGCTACGGACAGGGAAGCATCGAG. Protein sequence: CASSYGQGSIE. The CDR3 in its entirety is CASSYGQGSIEQYF.

Note on this clone: The read falls 3 residues short of the CDR3 end, and the missing part is taken from the germline J gene. This chain joins TRBV5-1 and TRBJ1-3; D is undetermined. Trimming shortened V by 7 bases and J by 2 bases, and 10 bases separated the two germline ends. This CDR3 contains 13 residues. Germline CDR1 is SGHRS and CDR2 is YFSETQ. CDR3 DNA (partial): TGCGCCAGCGCCCGGGTGGCTGGAAACACC. It translates to CASARVAGNT. The entire CDR3 sequence reads CASARVAGNTIYF.

Comment on this clone: The read terminates 3 residues before the CDR3 end, so the remaining end is supplied by the germline J gene. The chain has TRBV11-1 and TRBJ2-3, with a tentative D call TRBD1 (5 bases). V lost 3 bases and J 3 bases, leaving 13 bases between the germline ends. The CDR3 has 15 residues. CDR1 and CDR2 (germline): SGHAT, FQDESV (reference sequence). The DNA read from the CDR3 is TGTGCCAGCAGCTTTGACAGCAGAGCAACAGATACG. Protein product: CASSFDSRATDT. The CDR3, in full, reads CASSFDSRATDTQYF.

About this clone: Read data end 3 residues before the CDR3 end; the end is taken from the germline J gene. This chain links TRBV6-2 or TRBV6-3 with TRBJ1-2; 8 positions match TRBD1. The CDR3 runs to 11 residues. Per the germline V gene, CDR1 is MNHEY and CDR2 is SVGEGT. CDR3 DNA, as far as it was read: TGTGCCAGCAGACAGGGGGAAGGC. This encodes CASRQGEG. The whole CDR3 sequence reads CASRQGEGYTF.

As concerns this clone: The read ends 3 residues before the CDR3 terminus; that terminus is restored from the germline J gene. The rearrangement joins TRBV28 to TRBJ2-7; the D gene is possibly TRBD1 (6 bases). V was pared by 4 bases and J by 2 bases, with 12 bases between. Germline lookup yields CDR1 MDHEN and CDR2 SYDVKM. There are 14 residues in the CDR3. The CDR3 loop reads CASSSQGIAYEQYF. The sequenced CDR3 bases are TGTGCCAGCAGTTCCCAGGGGATCGCCTACGAG. Variable domain in full (rest from reference TRBV28 and TRBJ2-7): DVKVTQSSRYLVKRTGEKVFLECVQDMDHENMFWYRQDPGLGLRLIYFSYDVKMKEKGDIPEGYSVSREKKERFSLILESASTNQTSMYLCASSSQGIAYEQYFGPGTRLTVT.

In regard to this clone: The CDR3 goes on 3 residues after the read ends, and that part is filled in from the germline J gene. The V and J genes are TRBV27 and TRBJ2-7; TRBD2 agrees at 8 bases. CDR3 length: 15 residues. The trim removed 8 bases at V and 1 base at J, leaving 10 bases unmatched. CDR1 is MNHEY, CDR2 SMNVEV, per germline (reference sequence). The CDR3 loop is CASRSALAGSYEQYF. The DNA read from the CDR3 is TGTGCCAGCCGCTCGGCGTTAGCGGGGTCCTACGAG.

On this clone: The sequence runs out 3 residues before the end of the CDR3; the remainder is reconstructed from the germline J gene. The chain employs TRBV19 and TRBJ2-5; unclear D gene. CDR1 LNHDA and CDR2 SQIVND come from the germline V gene (reference sequence). The CDR3 totals 14 residues. With 5 bases removed from V and 5 bases from J, the gap between germline ends came to 15 bases. The part of the CDR3 DNA that was read is TGTGCCAGTAGTTTGCACGGCACCGGGGAGACC. Encoded protein: CASSLHGTGET. The whole CDR3 reads CASSLHGTGETQYF.

As for this clone: The read ends 3 residues shy of where the CDR3 ends; the end is completed using the germline J gene. This chain uses TRBV6-4 with TRBJ1-6; 7 nucleotides agree with TRBD1. CDR3 length: 14 residues. In germline, CDR1 is MRHNA, CDR2 SNTAGT. V was pared by 8 bases and J by 7 bases, with 8 bases of the junction left unmatched. The sequenced part of the CDR3 DNA is TGTGCCAGCTCCCTGGACAGGTTCAATTCACCC. Encoded protein: CASSLDRFNSP. The whole CDR3 sequence is CASSLDRFNSPLHF.

With respect to this clone: The read terminates 3 residues before the CDR3 end, so the remaining end is supplied by the germline J gene. The rearrangement uses TRBV5-4 and TRBJ2-5; a weak D match, TRBD1 (6 bases). Germline CDR1 and CDR2: SGHNT and YYREEE (reference sequence). The V end lost 5 bases, the J end lost 5 bases, and 13 bases lay between the germline ends. The CDR3 loop spans 13 amino acids. CDR3 in amino acids: CASRSGERETQYF. The CDR3 bases that were read are TGTGCCAGCAGATCAGGGGAACGGGAGACC.

Its frequency marks this clone as medium-sized. The CDR3 end falls 3 residues outside the read, so it is completed with the germline J gene. The rearrangement links TRBV10-3 to TRBJ2-3; TRBD2 aligns across 11 bases. The CDR3 loop spans 15 amino acids. CDR1 and CDR2 (germline): ENHRY, SYGVKD. V gave up 5 bases and J gave up 5 bases; unmatched junction bases: 6. The CDR3 protein is CAISSSGGPGDTQYF. CDR3 DNA, as far as it was read: TGTGCCATCAGTTCTAGCGGGGGGCCCGGAGATACG.

In regard to this clone: The CDR3 goes on 3 residues after the read ends, and that part is filled in from the germline J gene. This chain uses TRBV5-4 with TRBJ1-1, with a tentative D call TRBD1 (5 bases). This CDR3 has 16 amino acids. The V gene lost 0 bases and the J gene lost 5 bases, with 17 bases spanning the gap. The germline CDR1 and CDR2 sequences are SGHNT and YYREEE (reference sequence). The CDR3 spells CASSLDLQGRETEAFF. The DNA read from the CDR3 is TGTGCCAGCAGCTTGGATTTGCAGGGTAGAGAAACTGAA.

Note on this clone: The DNA ends 3 residues before the CDR3 does, and the rest of the CDR3 is filled in from the germline J gene. V gene TRBV14 combines with J gene TRBJ2-7; 7 bases map to TRBD1. The CDR3 extends over 16 amino acids. CDR1 is SGHDN, CDR2 FVKESK, per germline. J was trimmed by 5 bases and V by 5 bases; bases with no gene match: 15. CDR3 DNA (partial): TGTGCCAGCAGCACTGTACAGGGGCGGTTTAAGGACGAG. The encoded protein is CASSTVQGRFKDE. The CDR3 in its entirety is CASSTVQGRFKDEQYF.

Points on this clone: The CDR3 is cut off 3 residues early in the read; its end comes from the germline J gene. This chain uses TRBV11-2 with TRBJ1-2; no clear D gene. Germline V gene lookup returns CDR1 SGHAT and CDR2 FQNNGV. The CDR3 loop spans 14 amino acids. Trimming removed 2 bases at V and 0 bases at J, with 7 bases between. The CDR3 loop is CASSLTTANYGYTF. The sequenced CDR3 bases are TGTGCCAGCAGCTTAACCACGGCTAACTATGGC.

Points on this clone: The CDR3 extends 3 residues past the end of the read, so its final part is completed from the germline J gene. V and J are TRBV5-4 and TRBJ2-7; 8 positions match TRBD1. CDR3 size: 11 residues. Germline V gene lookup returns CDR1 SGHNT and CDR2 YYREEE (reference sequence). Trimming cost V 4 bases and J 6 bases; bases outside gene matches: 0. The CDR3 sequence: CASSQGAEQYF. The sequenced part of the CDR3 DNA is TGTGCCAGCAGCCAGGGGGCCGAG.

A word on this clone: The read is 3 residues too short to cover the CDR3 end, so that end is filled in from the germline J gene. The chain uses TRBV11-1 and TRBJ2-1, with a tentative D call TRBD2 (5 bases). This CDR3 has 15 residues. CDR1 is SGHAT, CDR2 FQDESV, per germline (reference sequence). Trimming shortened V by 4 bases and J by 0 bases, and 10 bases separated the two germline ends. CDR3 region: CASSSDFSSYNEQFF. The part of the CDR3 DNA that was read is TGTGCCAGCAGCTCGGACTTTAGCTCCTACAATGAG.

As for this clone: The CDR3 end is not reached by the read, which stops 3 residues before it; the germline J gene fills it in. This sequence joins TRBV18 and TRBJ2-7, with D possibly matching TRBD1 (6 bases). V shed 3 bases and J shed 2 bases, with 11 bases lying between them. The CDR3 loop spans 14 amino acids. Germline values: CDR1 KGHSH, CDR2 LQKENI. The CDR3 here is CASSPRTETYEQYF. The CDR3 DNA, read in part, is TGTGCCAGCTCACCTAGGACAGAGACCTACGAG.

Comment on this clone: The CDR3 end lies 3 residues beyond the end of the read and is filled in from the germline J gene. V and J are TRBV5-1 and TRBJ1-5, with D unresolved. Germline V lookup: CDR1 SGHRS, CDR2 YFSETQ. V was shortened by 0 bases and J by 4 bases, with 5 bases between the two germline ends. CDR3 size: 13 residues. Partial CDR3 DNA: TGCGCCAGCAGCTTGGACTCTAATCAGCCC. It codes for CASSLDSNQP. The whole CDR3 sequence reads CASSLDSNQPQHF.

Worth noting for this clone: The read ends 3 residues early relative to the CDR3; the germline J gene fills the gap. This sequence joins TRBV24-1 and TRBJ2-7; 7 bases are shared with TRBD1. In germline, CDR1 is KGHDR, CDR2 SFDVKD. This CDR3 has 13 amino acids. J gave up 4 bases and V 3 bases, and 2 bases lay outside the gene matches. CDR3 sequence reads: CATSDEGAYEQYF. The DNA read from the CDR3 is TGTGCCACCAGTGATGAGGGGGCTTACGAG.

Points on this clone: The CDR3 end falls 3 residues outside the read, so it is completed with the germline J gene. The genes are TRBV10-3 and TRBJ1-6; D unclear. Per the germline V gene, CDR1 is ENHRY and CDR2 is SYGVKD. CDR3 size: 13 residues. The V and J ends lost 4 bases and 5 bases respectively, with 6 bases between them. The CDR3 loop reads CAISAGNNSPLHF. CDR3 DNA (partial): TGTGCCATCAGTGCGGGTAATAATTCACCC.

Details on this clone: The CDR3 goes on 3 residues after the read ends, and that part is filled in from the germline J gene. The chain recombines TRBV18 with TRBJ1-1; 12 bases line up with TRBD1. V gave up 1 base and J gave up 4 bases; unmatched junction bases: 7. Germline CDR1 is KGHSH and CDR2 is LQKENI. There are 17 residues in the CDR3. The sequenced part of the CDR3 DNA is TGTGCCAGCTCACCACGAGGGACAGGGGGCGTCGGCACTGAA. This encodes CASSPRGTGGVGTE. The complete CDR3 sequence is CASSPRGTGGVGTEAFF.

As to this clone: The observed sequence ends 3 residues before the CDR3 terminus, with the missing tail filled in from the germline J gene. The V and J genes are TRBV19 and TRBJ2-5, with D unresolved. The CDR3 sequence is 14 residues long. Looked up from germline, CDR1 is LNHDA and CDR2 is SQIVND (reference sequence). Trimming left V 3 bases short and J 2 bases short, with 10 bases between. CDR3 sequence: CASSIRVWQETQYF. The DNA read from the CDR3 is TGTGCCAGTAGTATCCGGGTATGGCAAGAGACC.